This entry features one T cell receptor (beta chain) sequence. Its target is unknown. V was shortened by 1 base and J by 1 base, with 6 bases between the two germline ends. The CDR3 contains 14 residues. Germline assignment: CDR1 MGHRA and CDR2 YSYEKL. This sample was taken from a study of OX40 agonist ivuxolimab in advanced cancers. Findings and caveats of the study: The expanded peripheral T cells' antigen specificity was not determined. Partial responders at 0.1-3.0 mg/kg had among the lowest clonal expansion.

People who had autoimmune disease history or systemic immunosuppression were excluded. At cycle 4 day 1, cycle 7 day 1, and baseline, blood was sampled. TCRdb's table, derived via immunoSEQ multiplex PCR, lists solely in-frame clones and lacks some. The table has 75,000 to 100,000 clones, about 91% seen once; the top ten hold around 0.33%. The clonotype comes from an adult with an advanced solid tumor such as melanoma, head and neck, liver or kidney cancer. Sequencing was performed on CD4+ or CD8+ T cells sorted from blood, taken in a trial of the OX40 agonist ivuxolimab. J is TRBJ2-3 and V is TRBV4-1, with unresolved D. The DNA of the CDR3 is TGCGCCAGCAGCCAAGTAGGAGGCACAGATACGCAGTATTTT. This sequence encodes CASSQVGGTDTQYF.